A selection of T cell receptor beta chains follows, all from one sample in a study of OX40 agonist ivuxolimab in advanced cancers. Only in-frame clones appear in the TCRdb table, and some are missing; sequencing was by immunoSEQ multiplex PCR. The sample carries about 120,000 clones, 75% to 90% recorded once. Specimen: CD4+ or CD8+ T cells sorted from blood, collected in a trial of the OX40 agonist ivuxolimab. These receptors originate from an adult with an advanced solid tumor such as melanoma, head and neck, liver or kidney cancer. The CDR3 runs from the conserved cysteine through the conserved F or W. A D gene is named only where the DNA matches it firmly. Clone sizes are given selectively: once, few, many, or a class where the clone is expanded.

d_gene: -; abundance: -; v_gene: TRBV6-5; j_gene: TRBJ1-1; CDR3nt: TGTGCCAGCAGTTATTCTGGACAGACTGAAGCTTTCTTT; CDR3aa: CASSYSGQTEAFF
d_gene: TRBD2; abundance: -; v_gene: TRBV2; j_gene: TRBJ2-4; CDR3nt: TGTGCCAGCAGTGATGGGACTACGAGAAACATTCAGTACTTC; CDR3aa: CASSDGTTRNIQYF
d_gene: TRBD1; abundance: -; v_gene: TRBV2; j_gene: TRBJ2-3; CDR3nt: TGTGCCAGCAGCGAGGGGACAGGGTCAGATACGCAGTATTTT; CDR3aa: CASSEGTGSDTQYF
d_gene: -; abundance: -; v_gene: TRBV30; j_gene: TRBJ1-5; CDR3nt: TGTGCCTGGAGTGCCGGGGGGGGTCAGCCCCAGCATTTT; CDR3aa: CAWSAGGGQPQHF
d_gene: -; abundance: -; v_gene: TRBV29-1; j_gene: TRBJ2-5; CDR3nt: TGCAGCGGTAGGGGGGACGGCTTTTGGGAGACCCAGTACTTC; CDR3aa: CSGRGDGFWETQYF
d_gene: -; abundance: -; v_gene: TRBV4-3; j_gene: TRBJ1-2; CDR3nt: TGCGCCAGCAGCCAATCTCAGGGCGTCGGCTACACCTTC; CDR3aa: CASSQSQGVGYTF
d_gene: TRBD2; abundance: -; v_gene: TRBV9; j_gene: TRBJ2-5; CDR3nt: TGTGCCAGCAGCGCCGGACTAGTTCAAGGAGAGACCCAGTACTTC; CDR3aa: CASSAGLVQGETQYF
d_gene: TRBD2; abundance: -; v_gene: TRBV18; j_gene: TRBJ2-7; CDR3nt: TGTGCCAGCTCACCGGCTAGCCGGGGGGGATACGAGCAGTACTTC; CDR3aa: CASSPASRGGYEQYF
d_gene: -; abundance: -; v_gene: TRBV28; j_gene: TRBJ1-2; CDR3nt: TGTGCCAGCAGTTTAGAGGGGGACTATGGCTACACCTTC; CDR3aa: CASSLEGDYGYTF
d_gene: TRBD1; abundance: -; v_gene: TRBV6-1; j_gene: TRBJ2-1; CDR3nt: TGTGCCAGCAGTTCCGGGACAGGGTCCTACAATGAGCAGTTCTTC; CDR3aa: CASSSGTGSYNEQFF
d_gene: -; abundance: -; v_gene: TRBV29-1; j_gene: TRBJ1-2; CDR3nt: TGCAGCGTGGGATACCAGGGAGTCTACACCTTC; CDR3aa: CSVGYQGVYTF
d_gene: TRBD1; abundance: -; v_gene: TRBV19; j_gene: TRBJ1-2; CDR3nt: TGTGCCACCCTACCATCGACAGGGGGAAATCGTGGCTACACCTTC; CDR3aa: CATLPSTGGNRGYTF
d_gene: -; abundance: few; v_gene: TRBV18; j_gene: TRBJ2-7; CDR3nt: TGTGCCAGCTCACCAGGGTACGAGCAGTACTTC; CDR3aa: CASSPGYEQYF
d_gene: -; abundance: -; v_gene: TRBV28; j_gene: TRBJ2-3; CDR3nt: TGTGCCAGCAGTAGCGCCGGAGAAGGCACAGATACGCAGTATTTT; CDR3aa: CASSSAGEGTDTQYF
d_gene: -; abundance: -; v_gene: TRBV10-2; j_gene: TRBJ1-5; CDR3nt: TGCGCCAGCAGCGGGCAAGCGCGCAATCAGCCCCAGCATTTT; CDR3aa: CASSGQARNQPQHF
d_gene: TRBD1; abundance: -; v_gene: TRBV5-5; j_gene: TRBJ1-3; CDR3nt: TGTGCCAGCAGCCTCCCGACAGGGAATACTGGAAACACCATATATTTT; CDR3aa: CASSLPTGNTGNTIYF
d_gene: TRBD1; abundance: -; v_gene: TRBV7-2; j_gene: TRBJ1-1; CDR3nt: TGTGCCAGCAGCCGCCAACCGGGACAGTACACTGAAGCTTTCTTT; CDR3aa: CASSRQPGQYTEAFF
d_gene: TRBD1; abundance: -; v_gene: TRBV2; j_gene: TRBJ2-2; CDR3nt: TGTGCCAGCACCGAGGGGGCTAGGCGCACCGGGGAGCTGTTTTTT; CDR3aa: CASTEGARRTGELFF
d_gene: TRBD2; abundance: -; v_gene: TRBV27; j_gene: TRBJ2-1; CDR3nt: TGTGCCAGCAGGCCCGCGGGGGGCCTGAGCTCCTACAATGAGCAGTTCTTC; CDR3aa: CASRPAGGLSSYNEQFF
d_gene: -; abundance: -; v_gene: TRBV6-5; j_gene: TRBJ1-1; CDR3nt: TGTGCCAGCAGTTCCCAACATCTGAACACTGAAGCTTTCTTT; CDR3aa: CASSSQHLNTEAFF
d_gene: -; abundance: -; v_gene: TRBV11-3; j_gene: TRBJ2-3; CDR3nt: TGTGCCAGCAGCTTAAGATCAACAGATACGCAGTATTTT; CDR3aa: CASSLRSTDTQYF
d_gene: TRBD2; abundance: -; v_gene: TRBV6-6; j_gene: TRBJ2-3; CDR3nt: TGTGCCAGCAGTTACAGACTAGCGGGGGGGGAAGATACGCAGTATTTT; CDR3aa: CASSYRLAGGEDTQYF
d_gene: -; abundance: -; v_gene: TRBV7-2; j_gene: TRBJ2-1; CDR3nt: TGTGCCAGCAGCTTAGCGGAATATGTGCAGAATGAGCAGTTCTTC; CDR3aa: CASSLAEYVQNEQFF
d_gene: -; abundance: -; v_gene: TRBV7-2; j_gene: TRBJ1-1; CDR3nt: TGTGCCAGCAGCCCACCTTCGGCGGGGAACACTGAAGCTTTCTTT; CDR3aa: CASSPPSAGNTEAFF
d_gene: TRBD1; abundance: -; v_gene: TRBV4-1; j_gene: TRBJ1-2; CDR3nt: TGCGCCAGCAGCCAGCAAGGGCGGGAGGGACAGGACCGAGGCTACACCTTC; CDR3aa: CASSQQGREGQDRGYTF
d_gene: -; abundance: few; v_gene: TRBV7-9; j_gene: TRBJ1-1; CDR3nt: TGTGCCAGCAGCAGGTTAAGGGGGGGAGGTACTGAAGCTTTCTTT; CDR3aa: CASSRLRGGGTEAFF
d_gene: TRBD2; abundance: once; v_gene: TRBV7-9; j_gene: TRBJ2-1; CDR3nt: TGTGCCAGCACCCCGGGGCGCGGGGGGGACAATGAGCAGTTCTTC; CDR3aa: CASTPGRGGDNEQFF
d_gene: TRBD2; abundance: -; v_gene: TRBV6-5; j_gene: TRBJ2-7; CDR3nt: TGTGCCAGCAGTTGGACTAGCGGGGAGGAGCAGTACTTC; CDR3aa: CASSWTSGEEQYF
d_gene: -; abundance: -; v_gene: TRBV5-1; j_gene: TRBJ2-3; CDR3nt: TGCGCCAGCAGGGGTGAGGCCGGGACGGTTTCAGATACGCAGTATTTT; CDR3aa: CASRGEAGTVSDTQYF